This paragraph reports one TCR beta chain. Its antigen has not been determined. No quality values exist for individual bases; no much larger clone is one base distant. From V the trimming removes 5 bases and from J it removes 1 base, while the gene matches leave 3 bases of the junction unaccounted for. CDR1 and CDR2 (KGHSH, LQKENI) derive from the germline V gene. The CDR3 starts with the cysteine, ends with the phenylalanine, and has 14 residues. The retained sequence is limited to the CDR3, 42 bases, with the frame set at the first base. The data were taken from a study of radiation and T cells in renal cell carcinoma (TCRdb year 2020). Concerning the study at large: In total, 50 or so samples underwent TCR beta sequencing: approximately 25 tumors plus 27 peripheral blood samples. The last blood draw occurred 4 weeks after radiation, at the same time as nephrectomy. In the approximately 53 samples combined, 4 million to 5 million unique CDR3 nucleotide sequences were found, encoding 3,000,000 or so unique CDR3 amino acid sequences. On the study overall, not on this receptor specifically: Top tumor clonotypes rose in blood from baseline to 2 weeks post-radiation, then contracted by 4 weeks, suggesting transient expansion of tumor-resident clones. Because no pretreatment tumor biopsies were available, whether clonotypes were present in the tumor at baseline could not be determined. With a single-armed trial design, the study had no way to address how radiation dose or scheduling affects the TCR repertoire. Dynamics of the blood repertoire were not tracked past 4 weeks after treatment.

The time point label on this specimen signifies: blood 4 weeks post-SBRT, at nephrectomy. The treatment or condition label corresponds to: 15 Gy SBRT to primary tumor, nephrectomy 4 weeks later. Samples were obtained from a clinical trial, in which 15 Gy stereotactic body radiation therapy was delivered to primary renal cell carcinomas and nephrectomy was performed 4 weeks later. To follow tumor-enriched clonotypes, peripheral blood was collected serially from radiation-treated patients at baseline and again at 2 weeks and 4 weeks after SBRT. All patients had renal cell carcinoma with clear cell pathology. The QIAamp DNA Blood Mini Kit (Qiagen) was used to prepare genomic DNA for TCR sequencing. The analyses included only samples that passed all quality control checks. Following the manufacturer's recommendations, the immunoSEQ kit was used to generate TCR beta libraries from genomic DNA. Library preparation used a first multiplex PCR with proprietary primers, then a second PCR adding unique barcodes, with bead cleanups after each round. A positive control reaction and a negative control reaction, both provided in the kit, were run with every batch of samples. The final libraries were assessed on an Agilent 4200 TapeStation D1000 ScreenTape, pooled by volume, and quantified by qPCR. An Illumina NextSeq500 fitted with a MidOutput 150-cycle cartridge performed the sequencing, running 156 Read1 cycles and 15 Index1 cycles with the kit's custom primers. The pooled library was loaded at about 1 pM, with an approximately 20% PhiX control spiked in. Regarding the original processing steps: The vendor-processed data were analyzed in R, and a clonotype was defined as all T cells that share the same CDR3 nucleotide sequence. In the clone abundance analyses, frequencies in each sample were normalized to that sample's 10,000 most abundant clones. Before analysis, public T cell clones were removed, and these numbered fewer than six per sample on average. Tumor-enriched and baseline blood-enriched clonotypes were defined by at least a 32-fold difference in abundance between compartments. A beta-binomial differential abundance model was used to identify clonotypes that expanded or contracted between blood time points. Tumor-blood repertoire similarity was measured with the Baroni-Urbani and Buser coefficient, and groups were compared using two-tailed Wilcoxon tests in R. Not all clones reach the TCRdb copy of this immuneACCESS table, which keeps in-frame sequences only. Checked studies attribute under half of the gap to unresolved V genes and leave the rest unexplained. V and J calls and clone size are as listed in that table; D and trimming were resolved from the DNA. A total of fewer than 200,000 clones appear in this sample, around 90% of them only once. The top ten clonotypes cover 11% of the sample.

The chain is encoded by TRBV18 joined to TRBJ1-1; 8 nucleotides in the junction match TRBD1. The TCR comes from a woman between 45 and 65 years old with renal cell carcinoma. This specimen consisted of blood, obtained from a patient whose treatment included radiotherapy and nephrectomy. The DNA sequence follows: TGTGCCAGCTCAGAGACAGGGGAGAACACTGAAGCTTTCTTT. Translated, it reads CASSETGENTEAFF. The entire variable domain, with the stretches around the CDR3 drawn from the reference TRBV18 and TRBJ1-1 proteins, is NAGVMQNPRHLVRRRGQEARLRCSPMKGHSHVYWYRQLPEEGLKFMVYLQKENIIDESGMPKERFSAEFPKEGPSILRIQQVVRGDSAAYFCASSETGENTEAFFGQGTRLTVV.